The 21 T cell receptor beta chains below were found in one sample sequenced in a study of blood T cell repertoires in COVID-19. The assay was immunoSEQ multiplex PCR, and TCRdb's table has in-frame clones only and misses some. The sample carries 250,000 to 300,000 clones, more than 75% recorded once. Source material: peripheral blood. The receptors were sampled from a woman aged 40 to 50 who had recovered from COVID-19.

CDR3 DNA sequence: TGTGCCACCACCCGGGGTGGCACAGATACGCAGTATTTT. This gives the protein CATTRGGTDTQYF. V usage is TRBV28 and J usage is TRBJ2-3, with a possible D match to TRBD2 (5 bases). CDR3 length: 13 residues. Germline CDR1 MDHEN, CDR2 SYDVKM. Trimming removed 10 bases from V and 1 base from J, with 12 bases in between.

The chain couples TRBV6-2 or TRBV6-3 to TRBJ2-2; possible D gene TRBD2, 6 bases. The V end was cut by 6 bases, the J end by 6 bases, with 14 bases between. Germline CDR1 is MNHEY and CDR2 is SVGEGT. The CDR3 length is 14 residues. This CDR3 is CASSRDSPAGELFF. In nucleotides, the CDR3 is TGTGCCAGCAGCCGGGACTCGCCCGCCGGGGAGCTGTTTTTT.

This clone was recorded once. The rearrangement joins TRBV29-1 to TRBJ2-5, with D possibly being TRBD1 (6 bases). The CDR3 extends over 13 amino acids. The germline V and J ends were trimmed by 4 bases and 5 bases, with 14 bases remaining between them. Germline CDR1 SQVTM, CDR2 ANQGSEA. DNA of the CDR3: TGCAGCGTTGGAACAGGGCGGGTGGAGACCCAGTACTTC. This sequence encodes CSVGTGRVETQYF.

This clone has more than one count but fewer than ten. The CDR3 bases are TGTGCCAGCAGTCCACAGGGGGCAGGTTCACCCCTCCACTTT. Translation: CASSPQGAGSPLHF. This chain links TRBV27 with TRBJ1-6, with 9 bases aligning to TRBD1. CDR1 is MNHEY, CDR2 SMNVEV, per germline (reference sequence). The CDR3 is 14 amino acids. Trimming took 5 bases from V and 9 from J; bases not matched to a gene: 5.

V usage is TRBV9 and J usage is TRBJ2-5, with a tentative D call TRBD1 (5 bases). CDR1 and CDR2 (germline): SGDLS, YYNGEE. The CDR3 sequence is 14 residues long. The V end was cut by 3 bases, the J end by 5 bases, with 14 bases between. The CDR3 is CASSGPTPGETQYF. DNA for the CDR3: TGTGCCAGCAGCGGCCCTACCCCAGGGGAGACCCAGTACTTC. Together with reference TRBV9 and TRBJ2-5, the CDR3 gives the full variable domain: DSGVTQTPKHLITATGQRVTLRCSPRSGDLSVYWYQQSLDQGLQFLIQYYNGEERAKGNILERFSAQQFPDLHSELNLSSLELGDSALYFCASSGPTPGETQYFGPGTRLLVL.

The rearrangement links TRBV7-8 to TRBJ1-6; D gene ambiguous. CDR1 and CDR2 (germline): SGHVS, FQNEAQ. CDR3 size: 16 residues. V was trimmed by 5 bases and J by 0 bases, leaving 11 bases between them. The CDR3 reads CASSRRRGSYNSPLHF. CDR3 sequence (DNA): TGTGCCAGCAGCCGCCGCCGGGGCTCCTATAATTCACCCCTCCACTTT. Complete variable domain (other parts from reference TRBV7-8 and TRBJ1-6): GAGVSQSPRYKVAKRGQDVALRCDPISGHVSLFWYQQALGQGPEFLTYFQNEAQLDKSGLPSDRFFAERPEGSVSTLKIQRTQQEDSAVYLCASSRRRGSYNSPLHFGNGTRLTVT.

The chain recombines TRBV5-6 with TRBJ1-1; 7 nucleotides match TRBD1. From germline, CDR1 is SGHDT and CDR2 YYEEEE. The CDR3 length is 15 residues. Losses at the gene ends were 6 bases for V and 6 bases for J; bases not matched to a gene: 14. The chain's CDR3 is CASTWEGGARAEAFF. CDR3 DNA: TGTGCCAGCACCTGGGAAGGGGGCGCGAGGGCTGAAGCTTTCTTT.

The chain couples TRBV11-2 to TRBJ2-7, with 10 bases fitting TRBD2. The CDR3 extends over 16 amino acids. The ends lost 5 bases at V and 1 base at J; junction bases unmatched: 8. Germline V CDR1 and CDR2: SGHAT, FQNNGV. The CDR3 bases are TGTGCCAGCAGCCGGGGGGCTAGCGGGAGTTCCTACGAGCAGTACTTC. Its translation: CASSRGASGSSYEQYF.

The rearrangement uses TRBV12-3 or TRBV12-4 and TRBJ1-5; the D gene is possibly TRBD1 (5 bases). Trimming removed 6 bases at V and 7 bases at J, with 13 bases between. This CDR3 has 13 residues. The CDR3 is CASRGTGAQPQHF. The CDR3 region has the DNA TGTGCCAGCAGGGGGACGGGAGCCCAGCCCCAGCATTTT.

This chain connects TRBV18 to TRBJ2-5; 11 positions agree with TRBD2. Unmatched junction bases numbered 4, after V lost 3 bases and J lost 1 base. The CDR3 length is 16 residues. The germline V gene has CDR1 KGHSH and CDR2 LQKENI. The CDR3: CASSPKGLAVQETQYF. In nucleotides, the CDR3 is TGTGCCAGCTCACCTAAGGGACTAGCGGTCCAAGAGACCCAGTACTTC.

The chain links TRBV5-1 to TRBJ1-2, with a weak D call TRBD1 (6 bases). V lost 0 bases to trimming and J lost 0 bases, with 6 bases between them. This CDR3 comprises 14 residues. CDR1 and CDR2 (germline): SGHRS, YFSETQ. The CDR3 protein is CASSLDRANYGYTF. The CDR3, as DNA: TGCGCCAGCAGCTTGGACAGGGCTAACTATGGCTACACCTTC.

On this clone itself: The sample contains more than one DNA sequence encoding this CDR3. The chain couples TRBV4-1 to TRBJ2-3; tentative D call: TRBD2 (5 bases). The CDR3 is 15 residues long. V lost 4 bases and J 0 bases, leaving 11 bases between the germline ends. Per germline, CDR1 MGHRA and CDR2 YSYEKL. DNA of the CDR3: TGCGCCAGCAGCCTTGGGCGGGCTAGCACAGATACGCAGTATTTT. It yields the protein CASSLGRASTDTQYF.

The chain combines TRBV11-2 with TRBJ2-5, with a possible D match to TRBD1 (6 bases). The CDR3 contains 13 residues. V was trimmed by 2 bases and J by 10 bases, leaving 14 bases between them. Germline V gene sequence: CDR1 SGHAT, CDR2 FQNNGV. CDR3 nucleotide sequence: TGTGCCAGCAGCTTATGGGGGCAGCCTGGCCAGTACTTC. This encodes CASSLWGQPGQYF.

The V gene is TRBV14, the J gene TRBJ2-3, with D maybe TRBD2 (5 bases). V was shortened by 0 bases and J by 2 bases, with 15 bases between the two germline ends. There are 17 residues in the CDR3. Germline CDR1 is SGHDN and CDR2 is FVKESK. Written as DNA, the CDR3 is TGTGCCAGCAGCCAAGATGCCCCGGGGTCCCACACAGATACGCAGTATTTT. Residues: CASSQDAPGSHTDTQYF.

The chain has TRBV6-5 and TRBJ2-1; 7 nucleotides align to TRBD2. This CDR3 has 15 residues. V lost 1 base and J lost 8; bases outside the gene matches: 8. The germline V gene has CDR1 MNHEY and CDR2 SVGAGI. CDR3 in amino acids: CASSYWGGRGDEQFF. CDR3 sequence (DNA): TGTGCCAGCAGTTACTGGGGGGGTCGTGGGGATGAGCAGTTCTTC.

This chain joins TRBV13 and TRBJ1-2; 10 bases are shared with TRBD1. V lost 5 bases, J lost 5 bases, and 8 bases stayed unmatched. Germline V gene sequence: CDR1 PRHDT, CDR2 FYEKMQ (reference sequence). The CDR3 covers 15 residues. The CDR3 spells CASSLRDRGLYGYTF. In DNA, the CDR3 is TGTGCCAGCAGCCTCCGGGACAGGGGCCTTTATGGCTACACCTTC.

This chain uses TRBV3-1 (or the pseudogene TRBV3-2) with TRBJ2-5; 8 nucleotides match TRBD1. The J segment lost 5 bases and the V segment lost 2 bases, leaving 10 bases of the junction unmatched. Germline assignment: CDR1 LGHDT and CDR2 YNNKEL (reference sequence). The CDR3 runs to 16 residues. The CDR3 nucleotides read TGTGCCAGCAGCCAAAGGGGCAGGGGGCTTTGGGAGACCCAGTACTTC. This codes for CASSQRGRGLWETQYF.

This rearrangement joins TRBV27 to TRBJ1-5; D ambiguous. In germline, CDR1 is MNHEY, CDR2 SMNVEV (reference sequence). V was trimmed by 6 bases and J by 7 bases, leaving 13 bases between them. The CDR3 is 13 amino acids. The CDR3 protein is CASRDAGEQPQHF. CDR3 coding DNA: TGTGCCAGCAGGGACGCCGGGGAGCAGCCCCAGCATTTT.

The V call is TRBV27, the J call TRBJ1-1; TRBD1 matches at 7 bases. V was clipped by 7 bases and J by 3 bases; unmatched bases: 23. Germline CDR1 and CDR2: MNHEY and SMNVEV (reference sequence). The CDR3 sequence is 19 residues long. Here the CDR3 reads CASTQWGTVRTGGHTEAFF. Here the CDR3 DNA reads TGTGCCAGCACCCAGTGGGGGACAGTTCGGACAGGAGGGCACACTGAAGCTTTCTTT.

The rearrangement uses TRBV6-2 or TRBV6-3 and TRBJ2-3, with 7 nucleotides matching TRBD2. The CDR3 is made up of 14 amino acids. Per germline, CDR1 MNHEY and CDR2 SVGEGT. V shed 4 bases and J 3 bases; nucleotides not matched to a gene: 4. CDR3 bases: TGTGCCAGCAGTTCGGAGCGGGAAACAGATACGCAGTATTTT. This translates into CASSSERETDTQYF.

V gene TRBV27 combines with J gene TRBJ2-7; D ambiguous. In germline, CDR1 is MNHEY, CDR2 SMNVEV (reference sequence). Deletions cut 5 bases from V and 3 bases from J, with 11 bases between. There are 13 residues in the CDR3. As DNA, the CDR3 is TGTGCCAGCAGTCCCCGGTCATACTACGAGCAGTACTTC. Its translation: CASSPRSYYEQYF.